This T cell receptor beta chain was observed in a study of cytomegalovirus exposure and HLA in healthy donors. Study-wide results and limits: Later, TCR association rates were found to vary by HLA locus, highest for DRB1 and lowest for HLA-C.

About this clone: Antigen: not known. One end of the junction does not line up with germline, which may come from a read error.

The CDR3 runs 14 residues. CDR1 SGHRS and CDR2 YFSETQ come from the germline V gene. Primers for the PCR totalled 60 Vbeta and 13 Jbeta. Repertoires were generated with immunoSEQ multiplex PCR, while TCRdb's copy carries only in-frame clones and drops some. The sample holds under 85,000 clones; 79% are singletons and the top ten take about 22%. This sequence was found in a middle-aged woman in good health and CMV-seropositive. Sequencing input: PBMCs. The gene calls are TRBV5-1 and TRBJ2-1, with D perhaps matching TRBD2 (6 bases). CDR3 nucleotides: TGCGCCAGCAGCTTAACTAGCTCCCACAATGAGCAGTTCTTC. It encodes CASSLTSSHNEQFF.